This T cell receptor beta chain came from a study of blood T cell repertoires in COVID-19 (dated by TCRdb to 2019 to 2021). A note on the overall study: The collaborator samples originated in the United States, Italy and Spain and spanned the acute and convalescent phases of COVID-19. HLA class I and class II types, where available, came from metadata supplied by the sample provider rather than from assay-based typing. The material from the prospective study consisted of cDNA or gDNA derived from T cells, B-cell-depleted T cells, or PBMCs. The samples were drawn from the first 160 participants of the ongoing ImmuneRACE study and from some 1,300 subjects provided by 6 global collaborators. Subjects who had been exposed to COVID-19, were actively infected with it, or had recovered from it provided the deeply sampled blood TCRbeta repertoires that made up the dataset. Sample metadata almost always included a de-identified subject ID, COVID-19 status, age in years and sex. A freely available public database, intended as a resource for researchers studying the immune response to SARS-CoV-2, is where the repertoires were released.

TCRbeta CDR3 regions were amplified from genomic DNA by means of the immunoSEQ Assay, a bias-controlled multiplex PCR. In the source study's methods: The number of nucleated cells in each sample was estimated from the amplification of reference gene primers within the assay. To quantify the absolute abundance of each unique TCRbeta CDR3 rearrangement, sequence reads were collapsed and filtered. For each sample, productive Simpson clonality was calculated as the square root of Simpson's diversity index over productive rearrangements. TCRdb retrieved this table from immuneACCESS and kept in-frame rearrangements only. Not all clones are present; in checked studies, unresolved V genes account for under half, and no reason is known for the remainder. V, J and clone size reflect that table, while D and trimming were determined from the DNA. Counted in this sample were 190,000 or so clones; 94% of them appeared once. The ten largest clones capture 0.76% of the sample.

Concerning this clone itself: The specificity of this receptor is unknown. Base qualities are not at hand, and no much larger clone is one base apart.

Inclusive of the bounding cysteine and phenylalanine, the CDR3 is 13 residues long. Of the read, only the CDR3 DNA is kept; its 39 bases are in frame from base 1. The germline V gene specifies SGHDT as CDR1 and YYEEEE as CDR2. V is clipped by 2 bases and J by 4 bases, and the sequence between their germline boundaries is 8 bases long. One collaborating source in Seattle enrolled patients during active infection and followed them longitudinally through the course of disease. The collaborating institutions used their own protocols to collect whole blood in K2EDTA tubes. For TCRbeta analysis, collaborators shipped samples in one of three forms: frozen whole blood, isolated PBMCs, or DNA extracted from either of those sample types. The full study reports these points: The quantity of clinical and demographic metadata differed by source and by participant and was supplied without curation.

The receptor's source is a man aged 25-45 years with COVID-19, enrolled during active disease. Sequenced material: peripheral blood. The rearrangement combines TRBV5-6 with TRBJ2-3; the best D guess is TRBD2, with 6 bases matching. At the DNA level, the sequence is TGTGCCAGCAGCTTACTAGCTTCAGATACGCAGTATTTT. The encoded protein is CASSLLASDTQYF.